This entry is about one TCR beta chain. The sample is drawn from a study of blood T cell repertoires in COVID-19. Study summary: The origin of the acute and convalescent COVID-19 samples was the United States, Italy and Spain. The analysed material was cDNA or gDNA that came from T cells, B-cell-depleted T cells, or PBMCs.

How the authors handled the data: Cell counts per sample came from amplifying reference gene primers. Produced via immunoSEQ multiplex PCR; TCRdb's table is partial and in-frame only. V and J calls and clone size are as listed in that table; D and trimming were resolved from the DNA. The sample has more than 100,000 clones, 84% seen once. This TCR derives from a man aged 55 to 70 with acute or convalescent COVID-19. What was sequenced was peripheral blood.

CDR3 bases: TGTGCCAGCAGCTTAACTAGCGGGAGGGCTAATGAGCAGTTCTTC. Protein sequence: CASSLTSGRANEQFF. The genes are TRBV5-4 and TRBJ2-1; TRBD2 agrees at 13 bases. Germline-derived CDR1 and CDR2 are SGHNT and YYREEE (reference sequence). The V gene end was trimmed by 2 bases and the J gene end by 7 bases; junction bases not matched to a gene: 3. The CDR3 spans 15 residues.